The 3 T cell receptor beta chains presented below share a single source sample, sequenced in a study of T cell responses to AZD1222 COVID-19 vaccine. TCRdb's table, derived via immunoSEQ multiplex PCR, lists solely in-frame clones and lacks some. This sample yields some 130,000 clones, of which about 87% are seen a single time; 1.9% belongs to the top ten. This specimen was peripheral blood, taken on day 0 of AZD1222 vaccination. These receptors originate from an adult in good health.

This chain uses TRBV25-1 with TRBJ1-2; no firm D call. V was pared by 3 bases and J by 7 bases, with 6 bases between. Germline loops: CDR1 MGHDK, CDR2 SYGVNS. The CDR3 has 11 residues. The CDR3 DNA follows: TGTGCCAGCAGTGACCCACTTGGCTACACCTTC. It specifies CASSDPLGYTF.

The chain's CDR3 is CASTTRYMNTEAFF. The CDR3 nucleotides are TGTGCCAGTACCACGAGGTATATGAACACTGAAGCTTTCTTT. This chain joins TRBV19 and TRBJ1-1; D remains ambiguous. The CDR3 has 14 amino acids. Germline CDR1 LNHDA, CDR2 SQIVND (reference sequence). V lost 7 bases to trimming and J lost 0 bases, with 12 bases between them.

The chain recombines TRBV9 with TRBJ1-2; TRBD1 aligns across 10 bases. V lost 1 base to trimming and J lost 8 bases; unmatched junction nucleotides: 20. CDR1 and CDR2 (germline): SGDLS, YYNGEE. The CDR3 extends over 19 amino acids. The CDR3 region has the DNA TGTGCCAGCAGCGTATCGTCAAGGGTGGGGACAGGGGATCGGCGCGGCTACACCTTC. As protein: CASSVSSRVGTGDRRGYTF. Full variable domain (outside the CDR3, taken from reference TRBV9 and TRBJ1-2): DSGVTQTPKHLITATGQRVTLRCSPRSGDLSVYWYQQSLDQGLQFLIQYYNGEERAKGNILERFSAQQFPDLHSELNLSSLELGDSALYFCASSVSSRVGTGDRRGYTFGSGTRLTVV.